This TCR beta chain is from a study of identical twins. Unique molecular identifiers were present on cDNA, and template switching added a universal primer site. TCRdb passed the 5' RACE reads through MiXCR, listing each CDR3 protein once. Here the sample spans approximately 240,000 distinct CDR3 sequences, over 12% being singletons. Findings and limits, study-wide: Beta clonotypes that were abundant in cord blood contained fewer insertions, a pattern absent from memory repertoires.

The CDR3 spans 14 residues. The germline gives CDR1 SGHRS, CDR2 YFSETQ. The ends lost 6 bases at V and 3 bases at J; junction bases unmatched: 8. This clonotype was seen only a few times. Its antigen is as yet unknown. This sequence originates from a woman younger than 35 in good health. The chain recombines TRBV5-1 with TRBJ2-7; 8 nucleotides agree with TRBD2. The sample comprised memory (CD45RO+) T cells sorted from blood. The DNA of the CDR3 is TGCGCCAGCAATTCCGGGACTAGTCTCTACGAGCAGTACTTC. It codes for CASNSGTSLYEQYF.